The present T cell receptor (beta chain) was sequenced within a study of OX40 agonist ivuxolimab in advanced cancers. Profiling relied on immunoSEQ multiplex PCR, and the TCRdb table lists in-frame clones only, not all of them. The repertoire holds some 41,000 clones, with roughly 84% as singletons. The source material was CD4+ or CD8+ T cells sorted from blood, sampled in a trial of the OX40 agonist ivuxolimab. This clonotype originated in an adult with an advanced solid tumor such as melanoma, head and neck, liver or kidney cancer.

The CDR3 DNA is TGTGCCAGCAGTTATCGAATTCGGGGCGGGAGCCGTACCGGGGAGCTGTTTTTT. Translated, it gives CASSYRIRGGSRTGELFF. The chain links TRBV11-3 to TRBJ2-2; 7 nucleotides agree with TRBD2. Per the germline V gene, CDR1 is SGHNT and CDR2 is YENEEA. There are 18 residues in the CDR3. Trimming took 6 bases from V and 5 from J; bases not matched to a gene: 18.